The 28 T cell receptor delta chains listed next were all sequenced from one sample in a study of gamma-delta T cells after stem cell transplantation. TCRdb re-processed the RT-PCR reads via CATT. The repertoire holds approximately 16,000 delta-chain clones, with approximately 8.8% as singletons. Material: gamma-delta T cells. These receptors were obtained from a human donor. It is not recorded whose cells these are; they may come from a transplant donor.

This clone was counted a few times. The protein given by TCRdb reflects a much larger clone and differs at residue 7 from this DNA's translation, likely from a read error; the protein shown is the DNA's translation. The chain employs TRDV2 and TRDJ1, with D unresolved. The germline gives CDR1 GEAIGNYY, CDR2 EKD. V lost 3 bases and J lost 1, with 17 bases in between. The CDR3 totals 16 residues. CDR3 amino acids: CACDGLVLASTDKLIF. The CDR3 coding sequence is TGTGCCTGTGACGGGTTGGTATTGGCGAGCACCGATAAACTCATCTTT.

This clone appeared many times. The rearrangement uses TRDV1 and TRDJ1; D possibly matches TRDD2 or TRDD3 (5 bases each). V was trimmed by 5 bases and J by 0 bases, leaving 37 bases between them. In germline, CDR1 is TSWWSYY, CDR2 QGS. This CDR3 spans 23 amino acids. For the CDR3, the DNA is TGTGCTCTTGGGAAAGGGCCTTCATCTTTATGGGATGCCCGGGAGAGGTACACCGATAAACTCATCTTT. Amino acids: CALGKGPSSLWDARERYTDKLIF.

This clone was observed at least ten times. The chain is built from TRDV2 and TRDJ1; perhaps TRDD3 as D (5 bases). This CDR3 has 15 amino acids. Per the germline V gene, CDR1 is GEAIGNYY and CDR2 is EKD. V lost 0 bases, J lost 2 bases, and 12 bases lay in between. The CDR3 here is CACDTGLGRTDKLIF. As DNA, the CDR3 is TGTGCCTGTGACACCGGGTTGGGGAGAACCGATAAACTCATCTTT.

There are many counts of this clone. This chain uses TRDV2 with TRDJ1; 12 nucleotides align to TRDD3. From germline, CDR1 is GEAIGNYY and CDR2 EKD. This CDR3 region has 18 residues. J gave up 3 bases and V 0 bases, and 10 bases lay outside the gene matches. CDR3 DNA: TGTGCCTGTGACACCCTCCAACTGGGGGATACAGTCCCCGATAAACTCATCTTT. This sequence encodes CACDTLQLGDTVPDKLIF.

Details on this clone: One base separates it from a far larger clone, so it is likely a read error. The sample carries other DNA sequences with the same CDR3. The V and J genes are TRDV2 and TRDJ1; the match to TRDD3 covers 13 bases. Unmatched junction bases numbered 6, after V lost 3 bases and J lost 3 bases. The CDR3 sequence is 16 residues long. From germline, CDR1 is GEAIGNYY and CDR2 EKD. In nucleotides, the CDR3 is TGTGCCTGTGACGCCTTACTGGGGGATACGCCCGATAAACTCATCTTT. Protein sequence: CACDALLGDTPDKLIF.

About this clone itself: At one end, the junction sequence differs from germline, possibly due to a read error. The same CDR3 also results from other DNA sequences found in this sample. The CDR3 region is CALGTRLTF. Written as DNA, the CDR3 is TGTGCTCTTGGGACACGCCTCACATTT. The chain links TRDV1 to TRDJ1; no definite D call. Germline CDR1 and CDR2: TSWWSYY and QGS. This CDR3 contains 9 residues.

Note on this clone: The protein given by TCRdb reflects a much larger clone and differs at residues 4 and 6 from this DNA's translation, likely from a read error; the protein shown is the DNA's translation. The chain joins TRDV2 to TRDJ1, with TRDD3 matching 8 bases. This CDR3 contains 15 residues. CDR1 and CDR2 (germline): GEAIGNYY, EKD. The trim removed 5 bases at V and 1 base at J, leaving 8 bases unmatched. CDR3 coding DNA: TGTGCCTGTGGCCAGCCGGGGATACCCACCGATAAACTCATCTTT. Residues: CACGQPGIPTDKLIF.

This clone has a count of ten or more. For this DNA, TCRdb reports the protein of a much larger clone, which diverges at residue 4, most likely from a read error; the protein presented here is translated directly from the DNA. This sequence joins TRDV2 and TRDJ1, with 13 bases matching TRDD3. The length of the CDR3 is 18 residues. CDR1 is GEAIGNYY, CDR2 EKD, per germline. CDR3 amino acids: CACVTLKLLGDTTDKLIF. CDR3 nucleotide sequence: TGTGCCTGTGTCACCCTAAAATTACTGGGGGATACGACCGATAAACTCATCTTT.

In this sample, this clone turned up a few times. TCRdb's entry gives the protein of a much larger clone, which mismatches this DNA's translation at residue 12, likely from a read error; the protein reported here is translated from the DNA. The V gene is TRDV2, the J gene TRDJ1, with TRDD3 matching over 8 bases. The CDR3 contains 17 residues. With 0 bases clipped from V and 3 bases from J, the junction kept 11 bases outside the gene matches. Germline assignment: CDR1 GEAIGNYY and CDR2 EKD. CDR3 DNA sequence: TGTGCCTGTGACACCTTACTGGGGGGCGCGTACCCCGATAAACTCATCTTT. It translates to CACDTLLGGAYPDKLIF.

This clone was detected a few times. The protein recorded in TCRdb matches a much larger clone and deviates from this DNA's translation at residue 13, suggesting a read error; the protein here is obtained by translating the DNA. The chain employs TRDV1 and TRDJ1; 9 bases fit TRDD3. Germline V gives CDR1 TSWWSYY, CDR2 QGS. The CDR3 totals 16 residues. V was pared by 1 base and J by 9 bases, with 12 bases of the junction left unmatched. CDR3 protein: CALGEPGYWGTPELIF. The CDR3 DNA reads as TGTGCTCTTGGGGAACCAGGGTACTGGGGGACTCCCGAACTCATCTTT.

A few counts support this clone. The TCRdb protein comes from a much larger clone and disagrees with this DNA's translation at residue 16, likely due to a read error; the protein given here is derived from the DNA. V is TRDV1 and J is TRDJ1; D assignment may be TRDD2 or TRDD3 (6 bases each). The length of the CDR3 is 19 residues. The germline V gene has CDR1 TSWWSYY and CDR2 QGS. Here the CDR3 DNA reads TGTGCTCTTGGGGAATCCGTCCTTCCCGGGGGACCGTACACCGATAGACTCATCTTT. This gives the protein CALGESVLPGGPYTDRLIF.

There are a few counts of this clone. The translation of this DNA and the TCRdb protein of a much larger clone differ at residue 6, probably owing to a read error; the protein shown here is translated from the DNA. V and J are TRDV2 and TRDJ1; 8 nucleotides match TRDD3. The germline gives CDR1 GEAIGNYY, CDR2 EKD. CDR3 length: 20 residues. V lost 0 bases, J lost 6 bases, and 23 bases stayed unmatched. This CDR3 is CACDTVEVLGAHRGAYKLIF. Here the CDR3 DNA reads TGTGCCTGTGACACCGTTGAAGTACTGGGGGCTCACCGAGGGGCGTATAAACTCATCTTT.

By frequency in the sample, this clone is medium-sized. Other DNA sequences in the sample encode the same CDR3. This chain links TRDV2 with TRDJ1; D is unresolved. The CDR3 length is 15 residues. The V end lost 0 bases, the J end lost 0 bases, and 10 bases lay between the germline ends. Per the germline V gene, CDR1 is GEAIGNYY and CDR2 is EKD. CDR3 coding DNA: TGTGCCTGTGACACCGTGGGTGCGTACACCGATAAACTCATCTTT. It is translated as CACDTVGAYTDKLIF.

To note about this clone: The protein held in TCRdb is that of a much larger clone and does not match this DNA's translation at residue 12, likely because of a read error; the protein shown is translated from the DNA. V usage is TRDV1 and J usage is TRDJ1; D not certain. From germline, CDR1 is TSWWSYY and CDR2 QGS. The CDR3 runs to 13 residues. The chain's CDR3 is CALGDLDHDKLTF. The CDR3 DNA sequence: TGTGCTCTTGGGGACCTAGATCACGATAAACTCACCTTT.

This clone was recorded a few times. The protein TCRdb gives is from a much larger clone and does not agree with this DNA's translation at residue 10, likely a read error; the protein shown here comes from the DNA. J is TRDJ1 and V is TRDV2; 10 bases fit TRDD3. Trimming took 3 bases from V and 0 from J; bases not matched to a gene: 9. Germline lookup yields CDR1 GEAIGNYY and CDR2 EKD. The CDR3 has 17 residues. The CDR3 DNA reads TGTGCCTGTGACCGACTGGGGGATGCGCAGTACACCGATAAACTCATCTTT. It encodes CACDRLGDAQYTDKLIF.

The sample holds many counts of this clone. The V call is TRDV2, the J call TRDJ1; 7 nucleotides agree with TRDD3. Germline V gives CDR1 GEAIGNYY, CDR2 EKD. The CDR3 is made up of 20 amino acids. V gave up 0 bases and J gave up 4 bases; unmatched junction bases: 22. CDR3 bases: TGTGCCTGTGACACCGGTACTTCCAACTGGGGATCGGAAAAGGGCGATAAACTCATCTTT. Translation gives CACDTGTSNWGSEKGDKLIF.

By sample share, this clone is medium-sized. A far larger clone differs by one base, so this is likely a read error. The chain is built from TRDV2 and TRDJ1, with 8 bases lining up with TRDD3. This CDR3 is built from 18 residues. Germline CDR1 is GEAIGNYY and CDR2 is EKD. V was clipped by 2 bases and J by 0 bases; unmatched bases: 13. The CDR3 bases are TGTGCCTGTGACATAGTGGGGGATCCGCGATCTTACACCGATAAACTCATCTTT. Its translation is CACDIVGDPRSYTDKLIF.

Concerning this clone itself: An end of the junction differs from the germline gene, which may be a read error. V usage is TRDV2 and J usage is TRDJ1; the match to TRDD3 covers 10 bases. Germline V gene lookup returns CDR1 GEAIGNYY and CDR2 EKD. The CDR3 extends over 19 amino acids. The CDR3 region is CASDRIITHTGGSTDKLIF. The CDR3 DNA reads TGTGCCAGTGACAGGATTATTACACACACTGGGGGATCTACTGATAAACTCATCTTT.

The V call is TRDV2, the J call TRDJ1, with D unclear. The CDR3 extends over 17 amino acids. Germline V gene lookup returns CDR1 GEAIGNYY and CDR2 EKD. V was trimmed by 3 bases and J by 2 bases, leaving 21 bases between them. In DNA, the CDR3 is TGTGCCTGTGACGCCCGAACGGAGGGAAGGCGGACCGATAAACTCATCTTT. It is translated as CACDARTEGRRTDKLIF.

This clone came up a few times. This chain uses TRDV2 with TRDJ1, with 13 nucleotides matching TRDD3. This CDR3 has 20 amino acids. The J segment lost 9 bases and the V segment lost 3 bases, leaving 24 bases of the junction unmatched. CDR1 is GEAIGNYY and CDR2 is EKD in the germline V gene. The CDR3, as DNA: TGTGCCTGTGACCGACTGGGGGATACGAGGCACACCTCGGGTGGAGGACAACTCATCTTT. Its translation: CACDRLGDTRHTSGGGQLIF.

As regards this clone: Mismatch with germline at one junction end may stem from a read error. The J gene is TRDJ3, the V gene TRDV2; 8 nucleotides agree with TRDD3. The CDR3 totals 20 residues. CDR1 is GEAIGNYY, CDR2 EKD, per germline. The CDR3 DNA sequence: TGTGCCTGTGACCTGGTACTGGGGGTTAGGATCTCCTGTGACACCCGACCGATGTTTTTC. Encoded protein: CACDLVLGVRISCDTRPMFF.

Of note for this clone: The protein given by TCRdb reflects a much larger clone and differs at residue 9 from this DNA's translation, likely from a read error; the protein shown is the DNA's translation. CDR3 nucleotide sequence: TGTGCCTGTGACACCATTACTGGGGAACCCACAACGGTTGCCCCCACCGATAAACTCATCTTT. As protein: CACDTITGEPTTVAPTDKLIF. This chain joins TRDV2 and TRDJ1; the match to TRDD3 covers 7 bases. The J segment lost 1 base and the V segment lost 0 bases, leaving 22 bases of the junction unmatched. Per the germline V gene, CDR1 is GEAIGNYY and CDR2 is EKD. This CDR3 spans 21 amino acids.

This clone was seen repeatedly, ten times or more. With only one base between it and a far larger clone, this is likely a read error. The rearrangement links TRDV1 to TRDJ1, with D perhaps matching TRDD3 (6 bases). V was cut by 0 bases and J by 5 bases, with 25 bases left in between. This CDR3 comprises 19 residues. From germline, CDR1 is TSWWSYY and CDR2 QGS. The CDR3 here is CALGELEPPDWWIQDKLIF. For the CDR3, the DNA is TGTGCTCTTGGGGAACTAGAGCCCCCCGACTGGTGGATACAGGATAAACTCATCTTT.

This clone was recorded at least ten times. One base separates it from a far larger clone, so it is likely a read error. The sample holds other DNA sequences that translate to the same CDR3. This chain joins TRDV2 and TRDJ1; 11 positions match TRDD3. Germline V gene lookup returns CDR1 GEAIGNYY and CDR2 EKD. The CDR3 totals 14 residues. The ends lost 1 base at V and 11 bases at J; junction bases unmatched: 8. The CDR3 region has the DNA TGTGCCTGTGACACTCTGGGGGATACCGGTAAGCTCATCTTT. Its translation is CACDTLGDTGKLIF.

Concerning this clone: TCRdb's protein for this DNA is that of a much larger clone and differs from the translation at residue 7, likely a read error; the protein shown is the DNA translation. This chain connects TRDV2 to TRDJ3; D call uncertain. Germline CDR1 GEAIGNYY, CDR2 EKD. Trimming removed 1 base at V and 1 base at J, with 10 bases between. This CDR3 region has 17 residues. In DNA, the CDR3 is TGTGCCTGTGACACTACTGTGATTTCCTGGGACACCCGACAGATGTTTTTC. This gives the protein CACDTTVISWDTRQMFF.

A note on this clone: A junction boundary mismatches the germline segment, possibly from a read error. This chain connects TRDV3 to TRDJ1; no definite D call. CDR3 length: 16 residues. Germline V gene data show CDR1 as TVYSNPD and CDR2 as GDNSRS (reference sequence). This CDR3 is CAFGYVVETATAKLIF. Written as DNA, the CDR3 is TGTGCCTTCGGCTACGTCGTAGAGACGGCCACCGCTAAACTCATCTTT.

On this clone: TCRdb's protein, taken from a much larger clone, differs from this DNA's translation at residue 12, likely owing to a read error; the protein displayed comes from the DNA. The CDR3 is CACDTLVLLGERYTDKLIF. CDR3 nucleotides: TGTGCCTGTGACACCTTGGTTTTGCTGGGGGAAAGGTACACCGATAAACTCATCTTT. This chain uses TRDV2 with TRDJ1, with 8 nucleotides matching TRDD3. The germline gives CDR1 GEAIGNYY, CDR2 EKD. The CDR3 length is 19 residues. V lost 0 bases, J lost 0 bases, and 14 bases stayed unmatched.

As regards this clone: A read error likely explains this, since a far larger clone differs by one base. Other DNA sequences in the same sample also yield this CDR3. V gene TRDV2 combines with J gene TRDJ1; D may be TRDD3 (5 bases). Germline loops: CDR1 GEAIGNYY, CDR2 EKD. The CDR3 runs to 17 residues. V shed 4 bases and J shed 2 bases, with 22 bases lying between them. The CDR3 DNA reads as TGTGCCTGTGAGAGGCTGGGAGCGAACCGGGGTACCGATAAACTCATCTTT. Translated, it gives CACERLGANRGTDKLIF.